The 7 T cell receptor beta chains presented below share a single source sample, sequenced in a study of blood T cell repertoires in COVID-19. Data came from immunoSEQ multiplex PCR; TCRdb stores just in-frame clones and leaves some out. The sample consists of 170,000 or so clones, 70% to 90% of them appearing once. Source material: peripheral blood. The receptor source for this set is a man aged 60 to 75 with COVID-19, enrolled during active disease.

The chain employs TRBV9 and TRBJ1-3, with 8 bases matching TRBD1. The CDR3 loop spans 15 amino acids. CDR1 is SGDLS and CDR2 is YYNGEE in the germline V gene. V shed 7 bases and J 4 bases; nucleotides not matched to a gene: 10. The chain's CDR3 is CASRPQGAVGNTIYF. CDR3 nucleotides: TGTGCCAGCCGACCTCAGGGGGCGGTCGGAAACACCATATATTTT.

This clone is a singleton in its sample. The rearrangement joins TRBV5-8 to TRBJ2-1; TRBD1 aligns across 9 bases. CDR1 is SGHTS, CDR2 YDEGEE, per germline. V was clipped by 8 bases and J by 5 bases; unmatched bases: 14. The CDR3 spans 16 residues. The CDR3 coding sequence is TGTGCCAGTCCCCAAGTGGGACAGGGACTAAACAATGAGCAGTTCTTC. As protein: CASPQVGQGLNNEQFF.

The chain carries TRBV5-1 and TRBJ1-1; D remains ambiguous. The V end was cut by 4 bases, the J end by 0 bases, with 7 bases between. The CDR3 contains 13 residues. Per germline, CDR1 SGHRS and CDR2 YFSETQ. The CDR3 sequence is CASSNELNTEAFF. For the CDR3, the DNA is TGCGCCAGCAGCAATGAGCTGAACACTGAAGCTTTCTTT.

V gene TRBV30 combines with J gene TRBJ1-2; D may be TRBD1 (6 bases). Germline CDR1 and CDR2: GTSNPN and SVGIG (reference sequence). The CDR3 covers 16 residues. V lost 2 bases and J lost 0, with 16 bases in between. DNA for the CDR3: TGTGCCTGGAGTCTATGGCAGGGGAGAGCTAACTATGGCTACACCTTC. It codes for CAWSLWQGRANYGYTF.

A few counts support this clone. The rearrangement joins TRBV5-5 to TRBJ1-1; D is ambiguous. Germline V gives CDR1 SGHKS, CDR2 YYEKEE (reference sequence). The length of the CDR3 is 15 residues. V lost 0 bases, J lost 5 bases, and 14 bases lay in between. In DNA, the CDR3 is TGTGCCAGCAGCTTGGGCCCGAATTTCCGGACTGAAGCTTTCTTT. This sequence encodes CASSLGPNFRTEAFF.

The DNA for the CDR3 is TGTGCCAGCAGCTCGACAGGGGGCGCTGGGGCCAACGTCCTGACTTTC. Its translation is CASSSTGGAGANVLTF. The V call is TRBV7-9, the J call TRBJ2-6; 10 bases fit TRBD1. The ends lost 4 bases at V and 2 bases at J; junction bases unmatched: 2. CDR1 SEHNR and CDR2 FQNEAQ come from the germline V gene (reference sequence). The CDR3 is 16 residues long. The full variable domain, rest sourced from reference TRBV7-9 and TRBJ2-6, is DTGVSQNPRHKITKRGQNVTFRCDPISEHNRLYWYRQTLGQGPEFLTYFQNEAQLEKSRLLSDRFSAERPKGSFSTLEIQRTEQGDSAMYLCASSSTGGAGANVLTFGAGSRLTVL.

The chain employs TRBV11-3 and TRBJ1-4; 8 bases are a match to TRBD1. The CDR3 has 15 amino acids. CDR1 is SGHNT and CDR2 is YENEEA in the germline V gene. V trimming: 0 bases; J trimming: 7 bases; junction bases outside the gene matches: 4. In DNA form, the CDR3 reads TGTGCCAGCAGCTTAGAGGGCAGGGGGCGTGAAAAACTGTTTTTT. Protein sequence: CASSLEGRGREKLFF.